The 12 T cell receptor beta chains reported below all come from one sample, sequenced in a study of blood T cell repertoires in COVID-19. The assay was immunoSEQ multiplex PCR, and TCRdb's table has in-frame clones only and misses some. The sample has some 340,000 clones, over 70% seen once; the top ten hold 2.5% to 3%. Sequenced input: peripheral blood. These receptors came from a man aged 30 to 45 with active or convalescent COVID-19.

The chain uses TRBV9 and TRBJ1-1, with TRBD1 matching 9 bases. The trim removed 8 bases at V and 2 bases at J, leaving 4 bases unmatched. The CDR3 contains 13 residues. Germline V CDR1 and CDR2: SGDLS, YYNGEE. The CDR3 DNA sequence: TGTGCCAGGTTGGACAGGGGCAACACTGAAGCTTTCTTT. This encodes CARLDRGNTEAFF.

V gene TRBV2 combines with J gene TRBJ2-2; D is unresolved. CDR1 is SNHLY and CDR2 is FYNNEI in the germline V gene. The CDR3 has 12 residues. Trimming removed 10 bases from V and 3 bases from J, with 9 bases in between. The DNA of the CDR3 is TGTGCCACCCGACTTGACACCGGGGAGCTGTTTTTT. This translates into CATRLDTGELFF.

The CDR3 sequence is CAWSALPEGANEKLFF. The CDR3 DNA is TGTGCCTGGAGTGCCCTACCGGAGGGGGCAAATGAAAAACTGTTTTTT. The genes are TRBV30 and TRBJ1-4; 7 bases agree with TRBD1. The V gene end was trimmed by 1 base and the J gene end by 5 bases; junction bases not matched to a gene: 10. CDR3 length: 16 amino acids. Germline loops: CDR1 GTSNPN, CDR2 SVGIG (reference sequence). Full variable domain (outside the CDR3, taken from reference TRBV30 and TRBJ1-4): SQTIHQWPATLVQPVGSPLSLECTVEGTSNPNLYWYRQAAGRGLQLLFYSVGIGQISSEVPQNLSASRPQDRQFILSSKKLLLSDSGFYLCAWSALPEGANEKLFFGSGTQLSVL.

CDR3 in DNA: TGTGCCAGCAGCGCTAGACCGGAATTCGGCGAGCAGTACTTC. Translation gives CASSARPEFGEQYF. This sequence joins TRBV5-6 and TRBJ2-7, with D uncertain. The germline V gene has CDR1 SGHDT and CDR2 YYEEEE. This CDR3 contains 14 residues. The V end was cut by 4 bases, the J end by 6 bases, with 17 bases between.

V gene TRBV7-6 combines with J gene TRBJ2-2; TRBD2 agrees at 14 bases. Germline V gene lookup returns CDR1 SGHVS and CDR2 FNYEAQ. The ends lost 5 bases at V and 8 bases at J; junction bases unmatched: 13. This CDR3 comprises 18 residues. CDR3 sequence reads: CASSIGLAGGPPGGELFF. Here the CDR3 DNA reads TGTGCCAGCAGCATCGGACTAGCGGGAGGCCCCCCGGGGGGGGAGCTGTTTTTT.

This clone showed up just once. One end of the junction varies from germline; a read error may be responsible. V usage is TRBV9 and J usage is TRBJ2-3; 10 bases match TRBD2. The CDR3 length is 14 residues. From germline, CDR1 is SGDLS and CDR2 YYNGEE. CDR3 nucleotide sequence: TGTGCCCGCAGCGGGGGGGGACTCACAGATACGCAGTATTTT. This sequence encodes CARSGGGLTDTQYF.

The CDR3 nucleotides read TGTGCCAGCACCATGGGGACAGGTTCGCATTCACCCCTCCACTTT. Residues: CASTMGTGSHSPLHF. The chain links TRBV11-3 to TRBJ1-6; TRBD1 agrees at 8 bases. There are 15 residues in the CDR3. CDR1 is SGHNT and CDR2 is YENEEA in the germline V gene. Trimming removed 7 bases from V and 8 bases from J; junction bases left unmatched: 10.

This clone was observed a few times. Here the CDR3 reads CASSGWGGEQFF. Written as DNA, the CDR3 is TGTGCCAGCAGTGGATGGGGGGGTGAGCAGTTCTTC. The genes are TRBV25-1 and TRBJ2-1; 7 nucleotides align to TRBD2. In germline, CDR1 is MGHDK, CDR2 SYGVNS. This CDR3 spans 12 amino acids. The J segment lost 9 bases and the V segment lost 4 bases, leaving 3 bases of the junction unmatched.

The chain links TRBV7-6 to TRBJ2-2, with 10 bases lining up with TRBD2. Germline trimming cut 1 base from V and 6 bases from J; bases unmatched to any gene: 8. Germline CDR1 is SGHVS and CDR2 is FNYEAQ. CDR3 length: 17 amino acids. This CDR3 is CASSLVRASGGAGELFF. The CDR3 nucleotides are TGTGCCAGCAGCTTAGTTCGGGCTAGCGGGGGTGCCGGGGAGCTGTTTTTT.

This clone was counted only a few times. The chain uses TRBV10-3 and TRBJ2-7; 10 positions agree with TRBD2. Germline V gene lookup returns CDR1 ENHRY and CDR2 SYGVKD. The CDR3 is 14 residues long. V lost 7 bases to trimming and J lost 6 bases; unmatched junction nucleotides: 9. The CDR3 loop is CAINQAGGDSEQYF. The CDR3 bases are TGTGCCATCAACCAAGCGGGAGGGGACTCCGAGCAGTACTTC.

Of note for this clone: This probably arose from a read error, given a far larger clone one base away. The chain links TRBV4-1 to TRBJ1-3; TRBD1 matches at 7 bases. The CDR3 runs to 15 residues. In germline, CDR1 is MGHRA, CDR2 YSYEKL. With V trimmed by 8 bases and J by 4 bases, 11 bases remained unmatched. The CDR3, as DNA: TGCGCCAGCTGCCGAATCGACAGGGTGGGAAACACCATATATTTT. Translation gives CASCRIDRVGNTIYF.

The V gene is TRBV28, the J gene TRBJ1-2, with TRBD1 matching 7 bases. V shed 4 bases and J 8 bases; nucleotides not matched to a gene: 13. The length of the CDR3 is 15 residues. Germline values: CDR1 MDHEN, CDR2 SYDVKM. CDR3 loop: CASSSGTDLKRGYTF. The CDR3 nucleotides are TGTGCCAGCAGTTCCGGGACAGATCTGAAAAGGGGCTACACCTTC.